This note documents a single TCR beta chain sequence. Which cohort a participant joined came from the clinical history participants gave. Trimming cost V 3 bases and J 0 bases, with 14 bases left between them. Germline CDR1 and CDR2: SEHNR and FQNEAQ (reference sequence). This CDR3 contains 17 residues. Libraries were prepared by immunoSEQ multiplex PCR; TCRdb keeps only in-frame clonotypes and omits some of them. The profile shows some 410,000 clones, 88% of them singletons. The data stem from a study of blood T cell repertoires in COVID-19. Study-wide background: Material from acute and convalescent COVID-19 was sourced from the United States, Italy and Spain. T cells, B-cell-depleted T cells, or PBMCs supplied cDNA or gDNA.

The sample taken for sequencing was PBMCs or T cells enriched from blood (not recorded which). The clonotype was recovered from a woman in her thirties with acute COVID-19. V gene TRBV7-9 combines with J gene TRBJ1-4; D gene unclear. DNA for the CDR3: TGTGCCAGCAGCTTTGGCCGGTTAACAGCAACTAATGAAAAACTGTTTTTT. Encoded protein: CASSFGRLTATNEKLFF. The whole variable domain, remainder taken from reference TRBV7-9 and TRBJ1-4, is DTGVSQNPRHKITKRGQNVTFRCDPISEHNRLYWYRQTLGQGPEFLTYFQNEAQLEKSRLLSDRFSAERPKGSFSTLEIQRTEQGDSAMYLCASSFGRLTATNEKLFFGSGTQLSVL.